The 2 T cell receptor beta chains below all came from one sample that was sequenced in a study of blood T cell repertoires in COVID-19. Produced via immunoSEQ multiplex PCR; TCRdb's table is partial and in-frame only. The sample lists around 300,000 clones; approximately 93% were seen once. Sequencing was performed on peripheral blood. These receptors all stem from a young woman with COVID-19, enrolled during active disease.

The chain has TRBV29-1 and TRBJ1-1; D perhaps matches TRBD1 (5 bases). Looked up from germline, CDR1 is SQVTM and CDR2 is ANQGSEA. Trimming shortened V by 7 bases and J by 0 bases, and 15 bases separated the two germline ends. The CDR3 covers 14 residues. The CDR3 here is CSARGPNLNTEAFF. As DNA, the CDR3 is TGCAGCGCGAGGGGTCCCAATCTGAACACTGAAGCTTTCTTT.

The chain recombines TRBV2 with TRBJ2-7; possibly TRBD1 for D (6 bases). Germline-derived CDR1 and CDR2 are SNHLY and FYNNEI. This CDR3 spans 14 amino acids. The germline V and J ends were trimmed by 5 bases and 5 bases, with 16 bases remaining between them. The DNA for the CDR3 is TGTGCCAGCAGTTCGAGGGACAAATCCCACGAGCAGTACTTC. This encodes CASSSRDKSHEQYF.